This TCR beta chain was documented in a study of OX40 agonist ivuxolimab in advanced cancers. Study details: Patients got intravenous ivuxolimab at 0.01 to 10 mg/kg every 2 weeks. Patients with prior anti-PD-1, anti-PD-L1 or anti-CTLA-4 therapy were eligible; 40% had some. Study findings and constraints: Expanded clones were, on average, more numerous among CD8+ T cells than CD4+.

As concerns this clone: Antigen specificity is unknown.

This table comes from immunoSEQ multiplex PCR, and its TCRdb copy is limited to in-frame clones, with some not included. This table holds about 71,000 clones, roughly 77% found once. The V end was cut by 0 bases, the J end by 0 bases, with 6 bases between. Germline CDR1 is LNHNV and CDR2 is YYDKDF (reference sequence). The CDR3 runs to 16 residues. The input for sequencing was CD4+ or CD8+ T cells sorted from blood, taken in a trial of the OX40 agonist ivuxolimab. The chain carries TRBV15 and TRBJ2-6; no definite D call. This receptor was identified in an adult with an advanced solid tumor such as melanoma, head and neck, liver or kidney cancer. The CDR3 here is CATSRDLRSGANVLTF. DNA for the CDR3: TGTGCCACCAGCAGAGATCTACGCTCTGGGGCCAACGTCCTGACTTTC.